This entry lists 18 T cell receptor beta chains sequenced from one sample in a study of T cells in Graves' hyperthyroidism and ophthalmopathy. RNA transcripts were the template for amplifying TCR beta CDR3 regions. The study used the HTBI primer set for a first-round RT-PCR of the TCR CDR3. Via MiXCR, TCRdb re-called the multiplex PCR reads, giving one row per CDR3 protein. The table lists about 600,000 distinct CDR3 sequences, around 15% of them singletons, with around 3.5% in the top ten. Sequenced material: blood. The receptors shown here come from a woman aged 40-49 years with Graves' ophthalmopathy.

The chain uses TRBV7-9 and TRBJ2-5; possible D gene TRBD1, 5 bases. The CDR3 is made up of 14 amino acids. Trimming took off 0 bases at V and 5 bases at J, with 10 bases between the two ends. CDR1 and CDR2 from the germline V gene are SEHNR and FQNEAQ (reference sequence). CDR3: CASSLAGLPETQYF. The CDR3 nucleotides read TGTGCCAGCAGCTTAGCGGGGCTCCCCGAGACCCAGTACTTC.

In its sample, this clonotype was seen many times. This sequence joins TRBV2 and TRBJ2-7; D gene ambiguous. The V end was cut by 6 bases, the J end by 6 bases, with 9 bases between. The V gene's germline CDR1 is SNHLY and CDR2 FYNNEI. The CDR3 extends over 11 amino acids. The CDR3 here is CASRGLGEQYF. CDR3 in DNA: TGTGCCAGCAGGGGCCTCGGCGAGCAGTACTTC.

This clonotype has more than one count but fewer than ten. The V and J genes are TRBV20-1 and TRBJ1-5; 7 positions match TRBD1. The V segment lost 5 bases and the J segment 0 bases; nucleotides outside the gene matches: 13. This CDR3 is 17 amino acids long. The germline CDR1 and CDR2 sequences are DFQATT and SNEGSKA (reference sequence). CDR3 residues: CSAVRQGEWYSNQPQHF. Written as DNA, the CDR3 is TGCAGTGCTGTTCGACAGGGAGAATGGTATAGCAATCAGCCCCAGCATTTT.

As to this clonotype: Possible read error: a much larger clone is one base away. This sequence joins TRBV28 and TRBJ2-7, with D tentatively TRBD2 (5 bases). Germline loops: CDR1 MDHEN, CDR2 SYDVKM. V lost 3 bases and J 2 bases, leaving 14 bases between the germline ends. The CDR3 sequence is 15 residues long. The CDR3 is CASSFGSEIPYEQYF. The DNA for the CDR3 is TGTGCCAGCAGTTTTGGTAGCGAGATTCCCTACGAGCAGTACTTC.

The chain recombines TRBV5-1 with TRBJ2-5, with 8 bases identical to TRBD2. CDR1 and CDR2 (germline): SGHRS, YFSETQ. The CDR3 contains 14 residues. The ends lost 3 bases at V and 9 bases at J; junction bases unmatched: 10. CDR3 DNA sequence: TGCGCCAGCAGCTCCAAGCGGGGGCGGGAGGCCCAGTACTTC. Its translation: CASSSKRGREAQYF. Looking up the rest from reference TRBV5-1 and TRBJ2-5 gives the full variable domain: KAGVTQTPRYLIKTRGQQVTLSCSPISGHRSVSWYQQTPGQGLQFLFEYFSETQRNKGNFPGRFSGRQFSNSRSEMNVSTLELGDSALYLCASSSKRGREAQYFGPGTRLLVL.

The chain carries TRBV27 and TRBJ2-7, with 7 positions matching TRBD1. The CDR3 runs 15 residues. The V and J ends lost 6 bases and 2 bases, in that order; junction bases with no gene match: 10. Germline CDR1 reads MNHEY; CDR2 reads SMNVEV (reference sequence). This CDR3 reads CASSPGPGTAYEQYF. The CDR3 nucleotides are TGTGCCAGCAGCCCTGGGCCCGGGACAGCCTACGAGCAGTACTTC.

The sample holds a few counts of this clonotype. The genes are TRBV4-1 and TRBJ2-5; 10 positions match TRBD1. The CDR3 consists of 18 residues. J lost 5 bases, V lost 0 bases, and 12 bases had no gene match. Germline values: CDR1 MGHRA, CDR2 YSYEKL. Written as DNA, the CDR3 is TGCGCCAGCAGCCAAGATCTGAGACAGGGGGCGAGGGAGGAGACCCAGTACTTC. Translation gives CASSQDLRQGAREETQYF.

This clonotype appeared many times. The chain is built from TRBV5-1 and TRBJ2-3, with D hard to call. Germline V gene sequence: CDR1 SGHRS, CDR2 YFSETQ. V was shortened by 0 bases and J by 4 bases, with 9 bases between the two germline ends. The CDR3 length is 14 residues. The chain's CDR3 is CASSLALMADTQYF. CDR3 bases: TGCGCCAGCAGCTTGGCCCTCATGGCAGATACGCAGTATTTT.

The V call is TRBV5-4, the J call TRBJ1-6; tentative D call: TRBD1 (5 bases). This CDR3 spans 13 amino acids. Trimming pared 2 bases from V and 7 bases from J, leaving 7 bases between. Per the germline V gene, CDR1 is SGHNT and CDR2 is YYREEE (reference sequence). The CDR3 is CASSFYRNSPLHF. For the CDR3, the DNA is TGTGCCAGCAGCTTTTACAGGAATTCACCCCTCCACTTT.

In this sample, this clonotype turned up many times. The rearrangement links TRBV27 to TRBJ1-1, with TRBD1 matching 7 bases. CDR1 MNHEY and CDR2 SMNVEV come from the germline V gene (reference sequence). This CDR3 contains 17 residues. J lost 3 bases, V lost 4 bases, and 14 bases had no gene match. CDR3 DNA sequence: TGTGCCAGCAGTTCTGCCGGGTACAGGGGCTCGCACACTGAAGCTTTCTTT. Its translation is CASSSAGYRGSHTEAFF.

The rearrangement links TRBV24-1 to TRBJ2-1, with 7 bases that match TRBD2. CDR1 is KGHDR and CDR2 is SFDVKD in the germline V gene. Unmatched junction bases numbered 12, after V lost 3 bases and J lost 2 bases. This CDR3 contains 18 residues. The CDR3 sequence: CATSDPTLSRGTYNEQFF. The CDR3 nucleotides are TGTGCCACCAGTGATCCTACCCTCTCGCGGGGGACCTACAATGAGCAGTTCTTC.

V and J are TRBV28 and TRBJ2-5; 7 bases map to TRBD1. The length of the CDR3 is 13 residues. Unmatched junction bases numbered 10, after V lost 2 bases and J lost 13 bases. Per germline, CDR1 MDHEN and CDR2 SYDVKM. The chain's CDR3 is CASSLLETGPRYF. In DNA form, the CDR3 reads TGTGCCAGCAGTTTACTCGAGACAGGGCCCCGGTACTTC.

This clonotype was observed a handful of times. The chain has TRBV6-1 and TRBJ1-2, with 10 bases fitting TRBD1. This CDR3 is 15 amino acids long. With V trimmed by 4 bases and J by 3 bases, 5 bases remained unmatched. Germline loops: CDR1 MNHNS, CDR2 SASEGT. CDR3 amino acids: CASSAATGGHYGYTF. CDR3 sequence (DNA): TGTGCCAGCAGTGCGGCGACAGGGGGCCACTATGGCTACACCTTC.

This clonotype has ten or more counts. J is TRBJ1-2 and V is TRBV2; D is uncertain. The CDR3 is 13 residues long. Germline values: CDR1 SNHLY, CDR2 FYNNEI. The V end lost 7 bases, the J end lost 4 bases, and 13 bases lay between the germline ends. For the CDR3, the DNA is TGTGCCAGCATCTTGGACGCTGGCTATGGCTACACCTTC. As protein: CASILDAGYGYTF. The complete variable domain, with remaining parts taken from reference TRBV2 and TRBJ1-2, reads EPEVTQTPSHQVTQMGQEVILRCVPISNHLYFYWYRQILGQKVEFLVSFYNNEISEKSEIFDDQFSVERPDGSNFTLKIRSTKLEDSAMYFCASILDAGYGYTFGSGTRLTVV.

The V gene is TRBV24-1, the J gene TRBJ2-2; unclear D gene. Germline V gene data show CDR1 as KGHDR and CDR2 as SFDVKD. Trimming stripped 7 bases from V and 0 bases from J, with 14 bases between. The CDR3 runs to 16 residues. This CDR3 is CATRLWPIANTGELFF. The CDR3 bases are TGTGCCACCAGACTGTGGCCGATCGCGAACACCGGGGAGCTGTTTTTT.

This chain connects TRBV6-9 to TRBJ1-2; perhaps TRBD1 as D (6 bases). V gave up 2 bases and J gave up 0 bases, with 13 bases separating them. The CDR3 contains 16 residues. Germline CDR1 MNHGY, CDR2 SVAAGI. CDR3 sequence reads: CASSYLWTASNYGYTF. CDR3 coding DNA: TGTGCCAGCAGTTATCTTTGGACAGCTTCTAACTATGGCTACACCTTC.

The V call is TRBV20-1, the J call TRBJ2-5, with D possibly called TRBD1 or TRBD2 (6 bases each). V lost 7 bases and J 4 bases, leaving 19 bases between the germline ends. This CDR3 comprises 14 residues. CDR1 is DFQATT and CDR2 is SNEGSKA in the germline V gene (reference sequence). The CDR3 coding sequence is TGCAGTGGCGTCGACGGGGGCCTTCGAGAGACCCAGTACTTC. It encodes CSGVDGGLRETQYF.

About this clonotype: This may be a read error, as it is one base from a much larger clone. The chain uses TRBV7-9 and TRBJ1-1; D call uncertain. CDR1 and CDR2 from the germline V gene are SEHNR and FQNEAQ (reference sequence). Trimming removed 1 base from V and 0 bases from J, with 12 bases in between. This CDR3 contains 16 residues. The CDR3 loop reads CASSLEGPTMNTEAFF. Written as DNA, the CDR3 is TGTGCCAGCAGCTTAGAGGGCCCCACTATGAACACTGAAGCTTTCTTT.